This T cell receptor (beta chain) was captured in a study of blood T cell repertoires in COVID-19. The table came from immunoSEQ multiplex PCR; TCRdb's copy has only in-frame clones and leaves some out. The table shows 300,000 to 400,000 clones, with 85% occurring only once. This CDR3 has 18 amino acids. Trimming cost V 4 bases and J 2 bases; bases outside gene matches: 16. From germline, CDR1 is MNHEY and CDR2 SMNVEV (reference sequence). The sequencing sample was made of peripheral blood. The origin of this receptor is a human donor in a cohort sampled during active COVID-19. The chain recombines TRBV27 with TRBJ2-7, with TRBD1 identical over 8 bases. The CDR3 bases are TGTGCCAGCAGTTCCAATCGTCTTCCCTCGACAGGGGCCTACGAGCAGTACTTC. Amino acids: CASSSNRLPSTGAYEQYF.